A selection of T cell receptor beta chains follows, all from one sample in a study of blood T cell repertoires in COVID-19. The repertoire was sequenced with immunoSEQ multiplex PCR; TCRdb's copy has only in-frame clones and lacks some. Found here are roughly 200,000 clones, around 78% of them singletons; the top ten hold 2.5% to 3.5%. The sample was peripheral blood. The receptors originated from a woman older than 75 with active or convalescent COVID-19. The CDR3 runs from the conserved cysteine through the conserved F or W. The D gene is left open where the match is weak. The size of a clone is reported for some rows only, either as once, few or many, or as a class for expanded clones.

clone size: few; D gene: -; V gene: TRBV28; J gene: TRBJ1-3; CDR3 protein: CASSLSFSGNTIYF; CDR3 DNA: TGTGCCAGCAGTTTAAGCTTCTCTGGAAACACCATATATTTT
clone size: once; D gene: -; V gene: TRBV12-2; J gene: TRBJ2-2; CDR3 protein: CASRLGGTVNTGELFF; CDR3 DNA: TGTGCAAGTCGCTTAGGGGGGACAGTGAACACCGGGGAGCTGTTTTTT
clone size: few; D gene: -; V gene: TRBV5-6; J gene: TRBJ1-1; CDR3 protein: CASSPTTGLNTEAFF; CDR3 DNA: TGTGCCAGCAGCCCAACGACAGGACTGAACACTGAAGCTTTCTTT
clone size: -; D gene: TRBD1; V gene: TRBV7-2; J gene: TRBJ1-6; CDR3 protein: CASSSYTDRSPLHF; CDR3 DNA: TGTGCCAGCAGCTCCTACACGGACAGGTCACCCCTCCACTTT
clone size: -; D gene: -; V gene: TRBV19; J gene: TRBJ2-1; CDR3 protein: CASSIVIARGAEQFF; CDR3 DNA: TGTGCCAGTAGTATAGTTATAGCCCGCGGAGCTGAGCAGTTCTTC
clone size: -; D gene: TRBD1; V gene: TRBV5-6; J gene: TRBJ2-4; CDR3 protein: CASSSAQGASYIQYF; CDR3 DNA: TGTGCCAGCAGCAGCGCTCAGGGGGCCTCGTACATTCAGTACTTC
clone size: few; D gene: TRBD2; V gene: TRBV24-1; J gene: TRBJ2-1; CDR3 protein: CATSDPSGGGNEQFF; CDR3 DNA: TGTGCCACCAGTGATCCTAGCGGGGGAGGCAATGAGCAGTTCTTC
clone size: -; D gene: -; V gene: TRBV3-1/TRBV3-2; J gene: TRBJ1-1; CDR3 protein: CASSPQGMNTEAFF; CDR3 DNA: TGTGCCAGCAGCCCCCAGGGAATGAACACTGAAGCTTTCTTT
clone size: -; D gene: -; V gene: TRBV7-9; J gene: TRBJ1-3; CDR3 protein: CASSHLQGPGNTIYF; CDR3 DNA: TGTGCCAGCAGTCATCTACAGGGTCCTGGAAACACCATATATTTT
clone size: -; D gene: TRBD1; V gene: TRBV27; J gene: TRBJ1-6; CDR3 protein: CASSLGDRGWNSPLHF; CDR3 DNA: TGTGCCAGCAGTTTAGGGGACAGGGGCTGGAATTCACCCCTCCACTTT
clone size: -; D gene: TRBD1; V gene: TRBV20-1; J gene: TRBJ1-1; CDR3 protein: CSASHQGQGVAEAFF; CDR3 DNA: TGCAGTGCTAGTCACCAGGGACAGGGGGTGGCTGAAGCTTTCTTT
clone size: -; D gene: -; V gene: TRBV15; J gene: TRBJ2-3; CDR3 protein: CATSRDREPSTDTQYF; CDR3 DNA: TGTGCCACCAGCAGAGACAGGGAACCTAGCACAGATACGCAGTATTTT
clone size: -; D gene: -; V gene: TRBV12-3/TRBV12-4; J gene: TRBJ1-2; CDR3 protein: CASSNTNYGYTF; CDR3 DNA: TGTGCCAGCAGTAACACTAACTATGGCTACACCTTC
clone size: -; D gene: -; V gene: TRBV6-5; J gene: TRBJ2-6; CDR3 protein: CASSYNPANVLTF; CDR3 DNA: TGTGCCAGCAGTTATAATCCTGCCAACGTCCTGACTTTC
clone size: -; D gene: TRBD1; V gene: TRBV18; J gene: TRBJ2-3; CDR3 protein: CASSQEQGSTQYF; CDR3 DNA: TGTGCCAGCTCCCAAGAACAGGGGTCGACGCAGTATTTT
clone size: -; D gene: -; V gene: TRBV20-1; J gene: TRBJ2-1; CDR3 protein: CSASGQTSSYNEQFF; CDR3 DNA: TGCAGTGCTAGTGGACAGACTAGCTCCTACAATGAGCAGTTCTTC
clone size: -; D gene: TRBD2; V gene: TRBV11-2; J gene: TRBJ2-1; CDR3 protein: CASSPPQRGGTEQFF; CDR3 DNA: TGTGCCAGCAGCCCACCCCAGCGGGGGGGCACTGAGCAGTTCTTC
clone size: once; D gene: -; V gene: TRBV19; J gene: TRBJ1-5; CDR3 protein: CASSHPGGNQPQHF; CDR3 DNA: TGTGCCAGTAGTCACCCTGGCGGGAATCAGCCCCAGCATTTT
clone size: -; D gene: TRBD2; V gene: TRBV3-1/TRBV3-2; J gene: TRBJ2-3; CDR3 protein: CASSQEAGGPYDTQYF; CDR3 DNA: TGTGCCAGCAGCCAAGAAGCGGGGGGCCCGTATGATACGCAGTATTTT
clone size: -; D gene: TRBD1; V gene: TRBV11-2; J gene: TRBJ1-6; CDR3 protein: CASSLVPYRDRYNSPLHF; CDR3 DNA: TGTGCCAGCAGCTTAGTTCCTTACCGGGACAGATATAATTCACCCCTCCACTTT
clone size: -; D gene: TRBD1; V gene: TRBV5-1; J gene: TRBJ2-5; CDR3 protein: CASSSGQPPQETQYF; CDR3 DNA: TGCGCCAGCAGCTCGGGACAGCCCCCTCAAGAGACCCAGTACTTC
clone size: many; D gene: -; V gene: TRBV28; J gene: TRBJ1-5; CDR3 protein: CASSPRQNQPQHF; CDR3 DNA: TGTGCCAGCAGTCCCCGACAGAATCAGCCCCAGCATTTT
clone size: -; D gene: TRBD1; V gene: TRBV5-1; J gene: TRBJ2-7; CDR3 protein: CASSLMTGKPYEQYF; CDR3 DNA: TGCGCCAGCAGCTTGATGACAGGGAAACCCTACGAGCAGTACTTC
clone size: -; D gene: -; V gene: TRBV5-4; J gene: TRBJ1-1; CDR3 protein: CASSLATAGWTEAFF; CDR3 DNA: TGTGCCAGCAGCTTGGCAACCGCAGGGTGGACTGAAGCTTTCTTT
clone size: few; D gene: TRBD1; V gene: TRBV3-1/TRBV3-2; J gene: TRBJ2-7; CDR3 protein: CASSPRDRGLYEQYF; CDR3 DNA: TGTGCCAGCAGCCCCCGGGACAGGGGGCTCTACGAGCAGTACTTC
clone size: -; D gene: TRBD1; V gene: TRBV4-1; J gene: TRBJ1-4; CDR3 protein: CASSQVQGEKLFF; CDR3 DNA: TGCGCCAGCAGCCAGGTACAGGGGGAAAAACTGTTTTTT
clone size: -; D gene: -; V gene: TRBV11-2; J gene: TRBJ1-2; CDR3 protein: CASSRPEKGYTF; CDR3 DNA: TGTGCCAGCAGCCGCCCCGAGAAAGGCTACACCTTC
clone size: -; D gene: TRBD2; V gene: TRBV19; J gene: TRBJ2-3; CDR3 protein: CASSMSSEGLAIDTQYF; CDR3 DNA: TGTGCCAGTAGTATGTCCTCCGAGGGACTAGCAATAGATACGCAGTATTTT
clone size: -; D gene: TRBD2; V gene: TRBV5-6; J gene: TRBJ2-3; CDR3 protein: CASSLAGGVDTQYF; CDR3 DNA: TGTGCCAGCAGCTTGGCGGGGGGAGTAGATACGCAGTATTTT
clone size: -; D gene: TRBD1; V gene: TRBV28; J gene: TRBJ2-7; CDR3 protein: CASSLGGGQGYEQYF; CDR3 DNA: TGTGCCAGCAGTCTGGGGGGCGGACAGGGGTACGAGCAGTACTTC
clone size: -; D gene: -; V gene: TRBV4-1; J gene: TRBJ2-5; CDR3 protein: CASRREQGTQETQYF; CDR3 DNA: TGCGCCAGCAGACGAGAACAGGGCACACAAGAGACCCAGTACTTC
clone size: few; D gene: -; V gene: TRBV10-2; J gene: TRBJ1-2; CDR3 protein: CASSESSGNGYTF; CDR3 DNA: TGCGCCAGCAGTGAGTCCTCGGGGAATGGCTACACCTTC